Below, 2 T cell receptor beta chains from the same sample are listed, as sequenced in a study of T cell clonality in common variable immunodeficiency. Points from the study as a whole: Reportedly, TCR beta sequences from common variable immunodeficiency showed fewer deletions and N-nucleotide insertions.

The antigens for these receptors are not known. TCRdb's copy holds only in-frame clones and misses some; the assay was immunoSEQ multiplex PCR. This sample carries approximately 35,000 clones, none of them present only once. The sequencing input was peripheral blood mononuclear cells. Receptor source: a human donor with common variable immunodeficiency.

Many counts were recorded for this clone. The DNA ends 3 residues before the CDR3 does, and the rest of the CDR3 is filled in from the germline J gene. The gene calls are TRBV2 and TRBJ2-5; D is ambiguous. CDR3 length: 11 residues. CDR1 SNHLY and CDR2 FYNNEI come from the germline V gene. V gave up 4 bases and J gave up 5 bases, with 5 bases separating them. The CDR3 is CASSVRETQYF. The CDR3 DNA, read in part, is TGTGCCAGCAGTGTCAGGGAGACC.

Remarks on this clone: The read ends 3 residues before the CDR3 terminus; that terminus is restored from the germline J gene. This chain joins TRBV19 and TRBJ2-1; 10 bases are a match to TRBD2. The J segment lost 8 bases and the V segment lost 5 bases, leaving 6 bases of the junction unmatched. Germline V CDR1 and CDR2: LNHDA, SQIVND (reference sequence). CDR3 length equals 14 residues. CDR3 DNA (partial): TGTGCCAGTAGTGTCACTAGCGGGGTCGATGAG. Its translation: CASSVTSGVDE. The full CDR3 sequence reads CASSVTSGVDEQFF.